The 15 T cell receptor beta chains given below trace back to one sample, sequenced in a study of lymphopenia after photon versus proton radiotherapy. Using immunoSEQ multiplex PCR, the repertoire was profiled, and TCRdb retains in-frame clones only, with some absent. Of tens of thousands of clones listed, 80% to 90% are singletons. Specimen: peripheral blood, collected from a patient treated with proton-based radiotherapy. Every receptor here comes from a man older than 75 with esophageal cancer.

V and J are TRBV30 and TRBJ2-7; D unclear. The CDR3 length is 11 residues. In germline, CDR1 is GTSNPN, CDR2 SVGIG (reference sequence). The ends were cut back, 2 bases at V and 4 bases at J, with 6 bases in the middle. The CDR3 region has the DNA TGTGCCTGGAGTCGAGATTACGAGCAGTACTTC. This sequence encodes CAWSRDYEQYF.

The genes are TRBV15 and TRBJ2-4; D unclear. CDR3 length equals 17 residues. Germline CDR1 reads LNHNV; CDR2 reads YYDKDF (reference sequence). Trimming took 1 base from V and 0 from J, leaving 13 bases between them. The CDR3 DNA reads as TGTGCCACCAGCAGAGTTGGGCAGCGAAGAGCCAAAAACATTCAGTACTTC. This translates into CATSRVGQRRAKNIQYF. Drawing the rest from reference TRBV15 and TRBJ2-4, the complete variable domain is DAMVIQNPRYQVTQFGKPVTLSCSQTLNHNVMYWYQQKSSQAPKLLFHYYDKDFNNEADTPDNFQSRRPNTSFCFLDIRSPGLGDTAMYLCATSRVGQRRAKNIQYFGAGTRLSVL.

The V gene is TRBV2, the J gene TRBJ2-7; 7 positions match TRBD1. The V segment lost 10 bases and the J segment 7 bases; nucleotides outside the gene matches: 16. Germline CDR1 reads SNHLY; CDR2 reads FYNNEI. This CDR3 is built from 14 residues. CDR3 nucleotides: TGTGCCATCTTATCCAAATTAACAGGGGCTGAGCAGTACTTC. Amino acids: CAILSKLTGAEQYF.

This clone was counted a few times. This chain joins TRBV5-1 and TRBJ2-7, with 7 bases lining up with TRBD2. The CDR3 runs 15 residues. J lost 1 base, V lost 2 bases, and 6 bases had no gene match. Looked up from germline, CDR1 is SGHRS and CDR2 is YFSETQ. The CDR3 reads CASSLRGGHSYEQYF. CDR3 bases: TGCGCCAGCAGCTTACGGGGAGGGCATTCCTACGAGCAGTACTTC.

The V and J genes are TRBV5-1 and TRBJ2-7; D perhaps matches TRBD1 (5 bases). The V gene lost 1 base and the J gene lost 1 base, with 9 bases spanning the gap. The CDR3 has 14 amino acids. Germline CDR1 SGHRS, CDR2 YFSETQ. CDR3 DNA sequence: TGCGCCAGCAGCTTGCAAGGGGTATCCTACGAGCAGTACTTC. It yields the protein CASSLQGVSYEQYF.

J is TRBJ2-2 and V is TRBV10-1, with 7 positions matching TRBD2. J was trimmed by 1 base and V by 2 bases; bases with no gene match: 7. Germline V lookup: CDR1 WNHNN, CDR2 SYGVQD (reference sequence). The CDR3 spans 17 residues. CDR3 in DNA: TGCGCCAGCAGTGAGCACCGGGCTAGCGGGAACACCGGGGAGCTGTTTTTT. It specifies CASSEHRASGNTGELFF.

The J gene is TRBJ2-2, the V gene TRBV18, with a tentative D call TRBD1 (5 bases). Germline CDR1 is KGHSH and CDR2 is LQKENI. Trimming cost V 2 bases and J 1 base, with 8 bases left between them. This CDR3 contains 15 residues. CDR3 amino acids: CASSPGAMNTGELFF. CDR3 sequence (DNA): TGTGCCAGCTCACCAGGGGCCATGAACACCGGGGAGCTGTTTTTT.

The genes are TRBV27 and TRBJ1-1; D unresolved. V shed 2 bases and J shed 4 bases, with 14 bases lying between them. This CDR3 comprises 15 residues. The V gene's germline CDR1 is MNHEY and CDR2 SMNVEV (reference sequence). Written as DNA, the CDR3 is TGTGCCAGCAGTTTAATGCGGAGTCGTACCACTGAAGCTTTCTTT. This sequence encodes CASSLMRSRTTEAFF.

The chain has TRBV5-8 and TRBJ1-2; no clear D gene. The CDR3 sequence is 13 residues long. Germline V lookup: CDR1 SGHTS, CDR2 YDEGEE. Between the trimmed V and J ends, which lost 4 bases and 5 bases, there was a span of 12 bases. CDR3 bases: TGTGCCAGCAGCCCCGGATCTGGGTATGGCTACACCTTC. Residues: CASSPGSGYGYTF. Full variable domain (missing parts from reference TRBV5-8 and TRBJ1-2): EAGVTQSPTHLIKTRGQQATLRCSPISGHTSVYWYQQALGLGLQFLLWYDEGEERNRGNFPPRFSGRQFPNYSSELNVNALELEDSALYLCASSPGSGYGYTFGSGTRLTVV.

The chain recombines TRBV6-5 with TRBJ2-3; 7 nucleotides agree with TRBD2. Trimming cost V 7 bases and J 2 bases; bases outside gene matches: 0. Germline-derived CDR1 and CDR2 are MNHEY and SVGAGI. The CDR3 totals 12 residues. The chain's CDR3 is CASKRDTDTQYF. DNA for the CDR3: TGTGCCAGCAAGCGGGACACAGATACGCAGTATTTT.

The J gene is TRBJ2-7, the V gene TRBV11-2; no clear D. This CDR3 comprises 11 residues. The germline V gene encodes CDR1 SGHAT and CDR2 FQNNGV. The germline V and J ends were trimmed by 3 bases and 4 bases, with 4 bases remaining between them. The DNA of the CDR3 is TGTGCCAGCAGCTTTCAATACGAGCAGTACTTC. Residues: CASSFQYEQYF. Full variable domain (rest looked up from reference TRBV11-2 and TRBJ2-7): EAGVAQSPRYKIIEKRQSVAFWCNPISGHATLYWYQQILGQGPKLLIQFQNNGVVDDSQLPKDRFSAERLKGVDSTLKIQPAKLEDSAVYLCASSFQYEQYFGPGTRLTVT.

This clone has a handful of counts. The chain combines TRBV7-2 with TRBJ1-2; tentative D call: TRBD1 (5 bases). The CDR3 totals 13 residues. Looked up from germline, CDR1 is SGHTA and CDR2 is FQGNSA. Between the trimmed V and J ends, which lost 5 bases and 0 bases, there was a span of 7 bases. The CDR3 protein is CASSRQSNYGYTF. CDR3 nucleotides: TGTGCCAGCAGCCGACAGTCTAACTATGGCTACACCTTC.

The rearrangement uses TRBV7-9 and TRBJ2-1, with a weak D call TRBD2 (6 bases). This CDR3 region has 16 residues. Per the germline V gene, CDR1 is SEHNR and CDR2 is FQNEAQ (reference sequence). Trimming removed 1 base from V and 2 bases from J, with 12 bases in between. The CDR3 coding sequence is TGTGCCAGCAGCTTAGTAGTCGGGGGACCCTACAATGAGCAGTTCTTC. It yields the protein CASSLVVGGPYNEQFF. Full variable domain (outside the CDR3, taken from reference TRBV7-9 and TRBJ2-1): DTGVSQNPRHKITKRGQNVTFRCDPISEHNRLYWYRQTLGQGPEFLTYFQNEAQLEKSRLLSDRFSAERPKGSFSTLEIQRTEQGDSAMYLCASSLVVGGPYNEQFFGPGTRLTVL.

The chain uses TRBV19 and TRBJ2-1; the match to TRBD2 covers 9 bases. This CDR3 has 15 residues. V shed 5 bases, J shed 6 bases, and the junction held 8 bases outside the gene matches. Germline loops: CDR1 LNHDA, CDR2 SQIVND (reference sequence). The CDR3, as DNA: TGTGCCAGTAGTGGGGGGACTAGCTGGGCCAATGAGCAGTTCTTC. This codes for CASSGGTSWANEQFF.

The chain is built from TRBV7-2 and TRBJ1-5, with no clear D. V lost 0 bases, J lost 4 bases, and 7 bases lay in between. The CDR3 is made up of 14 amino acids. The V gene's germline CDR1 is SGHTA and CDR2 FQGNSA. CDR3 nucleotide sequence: TGTGCCAGCAGCTTAGCCAGGACGAATCAGCCCCAGCATTTT. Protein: CASSLARTNQPQHF.